This is a list of T cell receptor beta chains from one sample in a study of chronic HIV infection and antiretroviral therapy. TCRdb analysed the 5' RACE reads with MiXCR anew, one entry per CDR3 protein. The sample has tens of thousands of distinct CDR3 sequences, 7.5% to 9% seen once. The material sequenced was peripheral blood. These receptors were collected from an adult who had HIV and had not received antiretroviral therapy, or was an uninfected healthy control (not recorded which). The CDR3 runs from the conserved cysteine through the conserved F or W. The order of the fields is clone size, J gene, D gene, V gene, CDR3 DNA, CDR3 protein. The D gene is left open where the match is weak. The size entry is marked missing in some rows and otherwise reads once, few, many or a size class.

few,TRBJ1-1,TRBD1,TRBV28,TGTGCCAGCAGTTTGAACAGGGGGACTGAAGCTTTCTTT,CASSLNRGTEAFF
many,TRBJ2-7,-,TRBV29-1,TGCAGCGTTGTCAGCCCCTCCTACGAGCAGTACTTC,CSVVSPSYEQYF
-,TRBJ2-6,-,TRBV4-3,TGCGCCAGCAGCCAAACAGCCTCTGGGGCCAACGTCCTGACTTTC,CASSQTASGANVLTF
-,TRBJ2-7,-,TRBV28,TGTGCCAGCAGTCCCAGCGGGACAGGAGCCTACGAGCAGTACTTC,CASSPSGTGAYEQYF
-,TRBJ1-1,-,TRBV5-1,TGCGCCAGCAGGCTCGACTTGAACACTGAAGCTTTCTTT,CASRLDLNTEAFF
few,TRBJ2-1,TRBD1,TRBV29-1,TGCAGCGTTGATCCGGGACAGGGGGCCGTTGAGCAGTTCTTC,CSVDPGQGAVEQFF
few,TRBJ1-1,-,TRBV6-5,TGTGCCAGCAGCTTATATAACTTGGGGCACACTGAAACTTTCTTT,CASSLYNLGHTETFF
few,TRBJ2-3,TRBD2,TRBV27,TGTGCCAGCAGGGGACTAGCGGGAGGGACAGATACGCAGTATTTT,CASRGLAGGTDTQYF
few,TRBJ2-1,-,TRBV4-1,TGCGCCAGCAGCCTCTATTCGGGGGTAGGGGGCTTCAATGAGCAGTTCTTC,CASSLYSGVGGFNEQFF
-,TRBJ2-3,TRBD2,TRBV4-2,TGTGCCAGCAGCCCCCATGGGACTAGCGGGAATGTAGATACGCAGTATTTT,CASSPHGTSGNVDTQYF
-,TRBJ2-7,TRBD2,TRBV7-8,TGTGCCAGCAGCGGCGCCGGGACTAGCGGGAGGTTGAGCTCCTACGAGCAGTACTTC,CASSGAGTSGRLSSYEQYF
-,TRBJ2-1,-,TRBV4-2,TGTGCCAGCAGCCAAGGACAATTCTACAATGAGCAGTTCTTC,CASSQGQFYNEQFF
many,TRBJ2-1,-,TRBV29-1,TGCAGCGTTGAAGGCCGGAGCTCCTACAATGAGCAGTTCTTC,CSVEGRSSYNEQFF
medium-sized,TRBJ2-1,TRBD1,TRBV29-1,TGCAGCGTTGCAGGGCAGGGGGCCTATGAGCAGTTCTTC,CSVAGQGAYEQFF
many,TRBJ2-3,TRBD2,TRBV20-1,TGCAGTGCTACCAGGACTAGCGGGAGTGCCGCAGATACGCAGTATTTT,CSATRTSGSAADTQYF
-,TRBJ2-3,-,TRBV20-1,TGCAGTGCTAGAGGGCAGGCGAACACAGATACGCAGTATTTT,CSARGQANTDTQYF
many,TRBJ1-2,-,TRBV5-1,TGCGCCAGCAGCCTACCCGACAGGAGCGATGGCTACACCTTC,CASSLPDRSDGYTF
many,TRBJ2-3,TRBD1,TRBV27,TGTGCCAGCAGTCTGGGACAGGCGGGGCCGCCAGATACGCAGTATTTT,CASSLGQAGPPDTQYF
-,TRBJ2-7,-,TRBV24-1,TGTGCCACCAGGAAAGGGTCTATAATCCCCTACGAGCAGTACTTC,CATRKGSIIPYEQYF
many,TRBJ2-3,TRBD2,TRBV9,TGTGCCAGCAGCGGCAAAGCGGGAGCGAGCACAGATACGCAGTATTTT,CASSGKAGASTDTQYF
-,TRBJ1-2,-,TRBV7-9,TGTGCCAGTCTCGTGACGGGACTTAAGGACGGCTACACCTTC,CASLVTGLKDGYTF
many,TRBJ2-7,-,TRBV15,TGTGCCACCAGCAGAGAGCGGGGACCCTACGAGCAGTACTTC,CATSRERGPYEQYF
many,TRBJ2-1,-,TRBV6-5,TGTGCCAGCAGTTACTCGAAAACTGAGCAGTTCTTC,CASSYSKTEQFF
many,TRBJ2-1,-,TRBV19,TGTGCCAGTAGTATAGATCTAAGAAGTGATCGGTTCTTC,CASSIDLRSDRFF
few,TRBJ1-6,-,TRBV28,TGTGCCAGCAGTACTGGGACCGGGGGTTCACCCCTCCACTTT,CASSTGTGGSPLHF
few,TRBJ2-2,TRBD2,TRBV12-5,TGTGCTAGTGGTCCCGGAGCGGGAGATAGGACCGGGGAGCTGTTTTTT,CASGPGAGDRTGELFF